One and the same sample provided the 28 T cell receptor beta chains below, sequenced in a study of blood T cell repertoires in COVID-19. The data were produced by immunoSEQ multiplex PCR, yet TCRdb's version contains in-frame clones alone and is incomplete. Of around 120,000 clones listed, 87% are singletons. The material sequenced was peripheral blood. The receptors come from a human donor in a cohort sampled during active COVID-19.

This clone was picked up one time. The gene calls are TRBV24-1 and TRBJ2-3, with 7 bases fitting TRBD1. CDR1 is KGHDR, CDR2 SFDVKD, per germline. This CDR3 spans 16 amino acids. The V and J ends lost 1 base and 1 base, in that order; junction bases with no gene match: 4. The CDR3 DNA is TGTGCCACCAGTGATTTACCAGGGGGTGGCACAGATACGCAGTATTTT. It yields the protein CATSDLPGGGTDTQYF.

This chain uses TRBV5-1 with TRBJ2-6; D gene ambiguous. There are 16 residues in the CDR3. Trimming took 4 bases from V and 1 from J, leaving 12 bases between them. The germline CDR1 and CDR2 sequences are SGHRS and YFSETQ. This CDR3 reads CASSPRAGSGANVLTF. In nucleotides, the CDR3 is TGCGCCAGCAGCCCCCGAGCCGGGTCTGGGGCCAACGTCCTGACTTTC.

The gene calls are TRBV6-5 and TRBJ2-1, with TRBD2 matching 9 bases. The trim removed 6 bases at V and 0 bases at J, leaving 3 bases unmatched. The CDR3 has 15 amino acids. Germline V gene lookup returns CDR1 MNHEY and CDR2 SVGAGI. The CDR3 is CASRVTSGSYNEQFF. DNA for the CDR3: TGTGCCAGCAGAGTGACTAGCGGCTCCTACAATGAGCAGTTCTTC.

Here the CDR3 DNA reads TGTGCCAGTAGTATAGTAGGAATAGGGGGGACAGGGGACCAAGAGACCCAGTACTTC. Encoded protein: CASSIVGIGGTGDQETQYF. The rearrangement uses TRBV19 and TRBJ2-5; 10 nucleotides agree with TRBD1. Per germline, CDR1 LNHDA and CDR2 SQIVND (reference sequence). There are 19 residues in the CDR3. Unmatched junction bases numbered 11, after V lost 1 base and J lost 0 bases.

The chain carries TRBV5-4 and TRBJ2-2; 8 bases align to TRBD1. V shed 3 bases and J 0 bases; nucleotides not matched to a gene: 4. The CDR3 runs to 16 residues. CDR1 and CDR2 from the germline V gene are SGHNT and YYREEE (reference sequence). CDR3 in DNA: TGTGCCAGCAGCTCACTACAGGGGGCGAACACCGGGGAGCTGTTTTTT. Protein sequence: CASSSLQGANTGELFF.

The DNA of the CDR3 is TGTGCCAGCAGTGAACTCAAGCTCACGAACACCGGGGAGCTGTTTTTT. This sequence encodes CASSELKLTNTGELFF. The chain couples TRBV2 to TRBJ2-2; D is ambiguous. The length of the CDR3 is 16 residues. V was cut by 2 bases and J by 0 bases, with 10 bases left in between. Germline lookup yields CDR1 SNHLY and CDR2 FYNNEI.

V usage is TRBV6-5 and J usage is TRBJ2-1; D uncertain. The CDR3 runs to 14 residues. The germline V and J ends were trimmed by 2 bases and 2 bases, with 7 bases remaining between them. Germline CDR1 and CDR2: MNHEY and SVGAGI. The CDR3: CASSYLATYNEQFF. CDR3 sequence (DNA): TGTGCCAGCAGTTACCTCGCTACCTACAATGAGCAGTTCTTC.

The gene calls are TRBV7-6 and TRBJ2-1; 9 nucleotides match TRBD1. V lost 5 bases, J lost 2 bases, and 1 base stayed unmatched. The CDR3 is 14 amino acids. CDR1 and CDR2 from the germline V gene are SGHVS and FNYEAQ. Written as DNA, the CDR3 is TGTGCCAGCAGCCGGGACAGGGCCTACAATGAGCAGTTCTTC. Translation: CASSRDRAYNEQFF.

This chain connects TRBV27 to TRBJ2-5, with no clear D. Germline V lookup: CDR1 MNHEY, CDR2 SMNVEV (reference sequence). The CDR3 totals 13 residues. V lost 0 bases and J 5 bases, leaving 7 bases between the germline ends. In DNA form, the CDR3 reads TGTGCCAGCAGTTTATCGTATCGGGAGACCCAGTACTTC. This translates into CASSLSYRETQYF.

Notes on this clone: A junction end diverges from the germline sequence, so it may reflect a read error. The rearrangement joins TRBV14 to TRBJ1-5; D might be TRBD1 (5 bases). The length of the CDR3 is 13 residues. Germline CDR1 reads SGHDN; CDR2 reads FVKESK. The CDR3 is CASSVTENRPQHF. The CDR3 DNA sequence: TGTGCCAGCAGCGTGACAGAGAATCGGCCCCAGCATTTT.

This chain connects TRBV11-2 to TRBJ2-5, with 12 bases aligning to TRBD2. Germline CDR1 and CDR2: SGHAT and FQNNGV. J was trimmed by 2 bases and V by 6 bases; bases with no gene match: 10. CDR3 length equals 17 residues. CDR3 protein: CASSFQPGTSGQETQYF. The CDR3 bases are TGTGCCAGCAGTTTCCAGCCCGGGACTAGCGGGCAAGAGACCCAGTACTTC.

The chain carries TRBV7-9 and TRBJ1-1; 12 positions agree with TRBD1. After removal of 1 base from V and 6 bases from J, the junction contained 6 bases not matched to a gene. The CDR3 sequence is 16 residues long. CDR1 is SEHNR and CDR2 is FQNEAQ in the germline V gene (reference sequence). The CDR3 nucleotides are TGTGCCAGCAGCTTAGGACCCGGGACAGGGGGCGCTGAAGCTTTCTTT. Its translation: CASSLGPGTGGAEAFF.

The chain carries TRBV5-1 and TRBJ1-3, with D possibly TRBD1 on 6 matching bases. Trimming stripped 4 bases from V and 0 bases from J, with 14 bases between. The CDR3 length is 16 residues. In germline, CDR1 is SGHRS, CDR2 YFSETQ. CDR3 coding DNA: TGCGCCAGCAGCCTAGGACAGAGTAGCTCTGGAAACACCATATATTTT. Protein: CASSLGQSSSGNTIYF. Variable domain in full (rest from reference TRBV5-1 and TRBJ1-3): KAGVTQTPRYLIKTRGQQVTLSCSPISGHRSVSWYQQTPGQGLQFLFEYFSETQRNKGNFPGRFSGRQFSNSRSEMNVSTLELGDSALYLCASSLGQSSSGNTIYFGEGSWLTVV.

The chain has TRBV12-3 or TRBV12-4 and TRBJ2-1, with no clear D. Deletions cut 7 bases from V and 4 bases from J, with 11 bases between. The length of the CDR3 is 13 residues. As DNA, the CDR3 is TGTGCCAGCACCGAAGTCGGGTACAATGAGCAGTTCTTC. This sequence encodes CASTEVGYNEQFF.

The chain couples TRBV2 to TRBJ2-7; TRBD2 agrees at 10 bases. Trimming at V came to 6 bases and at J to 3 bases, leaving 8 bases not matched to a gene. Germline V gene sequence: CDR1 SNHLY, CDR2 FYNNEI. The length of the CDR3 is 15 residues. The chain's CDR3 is CASRLGRLAGYEQYF. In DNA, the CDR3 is TGTGCCAGCAGACTAGGTAGACTAGCGGGCTACGAGCAGTACTTC.

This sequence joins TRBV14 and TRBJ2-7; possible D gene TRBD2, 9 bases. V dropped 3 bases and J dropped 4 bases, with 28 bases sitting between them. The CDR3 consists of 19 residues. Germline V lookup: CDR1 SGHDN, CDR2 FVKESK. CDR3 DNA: TGTGCCAGCAGCCACAGGGGGCGGGCTGGGGTAGCGGGAGCATACGAGCAGTACTTC. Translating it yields CASSHRGRAGVAGAYEQYF.

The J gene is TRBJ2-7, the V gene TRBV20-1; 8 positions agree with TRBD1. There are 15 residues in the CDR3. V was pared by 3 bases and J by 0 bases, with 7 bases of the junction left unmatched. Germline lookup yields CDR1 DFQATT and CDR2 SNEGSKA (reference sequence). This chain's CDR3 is CSASQTGDLSYEQYF. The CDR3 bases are TGCAGTGCTAGTCAGACAGGGGACCTCTCCTACGAGCAGTACTTC.

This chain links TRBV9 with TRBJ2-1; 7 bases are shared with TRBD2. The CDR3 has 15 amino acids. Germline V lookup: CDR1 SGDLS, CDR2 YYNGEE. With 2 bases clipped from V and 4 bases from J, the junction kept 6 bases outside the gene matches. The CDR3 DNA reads TGTGCCAGCAGCGTTGGGCTAGCGGAATACAATGAGCAGTTCTTC. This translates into CASSVGLAEYNEQFF. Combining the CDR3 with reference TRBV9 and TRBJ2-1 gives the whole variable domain DSGVTQTPKHLITATGQRVTLRCSPRSGDLSVYWYQQSLDQGLQFLIQYYNGEERAKGNILERFSAQQFPDLHSELNLSSLELGDSALYFCASSVGLAEYNEQFFGPGTRLTVL.

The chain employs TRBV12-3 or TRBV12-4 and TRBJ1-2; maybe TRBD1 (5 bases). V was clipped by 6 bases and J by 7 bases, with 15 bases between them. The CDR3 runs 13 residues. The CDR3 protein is CASRQRGRGGYTF. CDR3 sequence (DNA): TGTGCCAGCAGGCAGCGGGGGAGGGGTGGCTACACCTTC.

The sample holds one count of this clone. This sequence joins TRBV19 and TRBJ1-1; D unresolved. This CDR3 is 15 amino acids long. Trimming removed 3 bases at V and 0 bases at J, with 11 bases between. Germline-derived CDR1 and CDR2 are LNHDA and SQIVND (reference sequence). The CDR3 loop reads CASSIAAAMNTEAFF. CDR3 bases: TGTGCCAGTAGTATTGCGGCCGCTATGAACACTGAAGCTTTCTTT.

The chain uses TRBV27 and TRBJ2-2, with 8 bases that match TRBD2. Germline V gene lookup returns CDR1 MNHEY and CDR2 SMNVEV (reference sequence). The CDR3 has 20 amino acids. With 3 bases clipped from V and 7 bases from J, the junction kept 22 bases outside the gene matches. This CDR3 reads CASSFRLNSGAIQLGGELFF. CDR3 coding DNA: TGTGCCAGCAGTTTCCGGCTGAATAGCGGGGCGATACAATTGGGCGGGGAGCTGTTTTTT.

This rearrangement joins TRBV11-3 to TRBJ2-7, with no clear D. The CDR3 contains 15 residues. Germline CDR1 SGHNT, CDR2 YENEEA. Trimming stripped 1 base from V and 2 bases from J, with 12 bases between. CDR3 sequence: CASSLVTVRTYEQYF. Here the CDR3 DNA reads TGTGCCAGCAGCTTAGTCACAGTCCGAACCTACGAGCAGTACTTC.

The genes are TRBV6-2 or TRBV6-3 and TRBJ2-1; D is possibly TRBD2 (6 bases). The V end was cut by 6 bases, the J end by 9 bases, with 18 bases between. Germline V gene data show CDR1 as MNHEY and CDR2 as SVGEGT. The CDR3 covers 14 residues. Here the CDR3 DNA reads TGTGCCAGCAGCCATACGACTAGTTCACGTGAGCAGTTCTTC. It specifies CASSHTTSSREQFF.

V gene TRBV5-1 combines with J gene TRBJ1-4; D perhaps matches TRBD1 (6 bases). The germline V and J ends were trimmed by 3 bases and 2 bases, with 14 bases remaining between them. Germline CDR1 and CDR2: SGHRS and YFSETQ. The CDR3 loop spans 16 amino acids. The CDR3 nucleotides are TGCGCCAGCAGCTCCGACAGGCTAGCCACTAATGAAAAACTGTTTTTT. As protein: CASSSDRLATNEKLFF.

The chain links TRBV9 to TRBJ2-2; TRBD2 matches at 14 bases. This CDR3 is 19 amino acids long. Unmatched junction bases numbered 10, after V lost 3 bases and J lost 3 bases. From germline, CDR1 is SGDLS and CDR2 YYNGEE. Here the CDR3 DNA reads TGTGCCAGCAGCGCCCGACTAGCGGGGGGGCCGTTGGACACCGGGGAGCTGTTTTTT. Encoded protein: CASSARLAGGPLDTGELFF.

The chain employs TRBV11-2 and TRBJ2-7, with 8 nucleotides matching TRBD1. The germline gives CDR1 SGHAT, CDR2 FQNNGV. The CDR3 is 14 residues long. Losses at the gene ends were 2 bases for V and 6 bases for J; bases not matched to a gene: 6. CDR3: CASSLIRGRIEQYF. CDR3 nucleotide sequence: TGTGCCAGCAGCTTAATCAGGGGGCGAATCGAGCAGTACTTC.

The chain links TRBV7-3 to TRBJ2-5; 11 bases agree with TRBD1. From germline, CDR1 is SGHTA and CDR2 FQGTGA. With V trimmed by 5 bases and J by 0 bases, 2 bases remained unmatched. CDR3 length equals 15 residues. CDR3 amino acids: CASSPDRGHQETQYF. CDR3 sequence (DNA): TGTGCCAGCAGCCCGGACAGGGGGCACCAAGAGACCCAGTACTTC.

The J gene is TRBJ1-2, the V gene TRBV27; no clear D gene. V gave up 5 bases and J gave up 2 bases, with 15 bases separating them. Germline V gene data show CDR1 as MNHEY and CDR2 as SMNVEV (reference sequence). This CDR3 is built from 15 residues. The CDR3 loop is CASSVDPGTNYGYTF. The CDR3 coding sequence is TGTGCCAGCAGTGTCGACCCAGGAACAAACTATGGCTACACCTTC.